This T cell receptor beta chain was identified in a study of Ad26.COV2.S vaccination and SARS-CoV-2 variants. Overall study context: Donor was one of the participants in the Ad26.COV2.S arm of the COV1001 trial. Doses of Ad26.COV2.S were injected into muscle once or twice, 56 days apart.

Treatment described: around 19 received Ad26.COV2.S at low or high dose, single or two shots; 5 received placebo; per-sample allocation not given. Following the first vaccine or placebo injection, samples were taken on day 63. CDR1 is MNHNS and CDR2 is SASEGT in the germline V gene. The CDR3 consists of 13 residues. The germline V and J ends were trimmed by 2 bases and 3 bases, with 8 bases remaining between them. Sequencing was performed with immunoSEQ multiplex PCR; in TCRdb, only in-frame clones are kept and a portion is missing. The sample has 200,000 to 300,000 clones, over 75% seen once. The chain combines TRBV6-1 with TRBJ2-7; D remains unclear. The TCR sequence derives from a person aged 18 to 59 who received the Ad26.COV2.S COVID-19 vaccine or a placebo. The material sequenced was peripheral blood, taken in a trial of Ad26.COV2.S vaccine versus placebo. CDR3 DNA: TGTGCCAGCAGTGAAAATTATGGCTACGAGCAGTACTTC. It codes for CASSENYGYEQYF.